This TCR beta chain was sequenced during a study of shared clonotypes between healthy human individuals. The germline gives CDR1 GTSNPN, CDR2 SVGIG (reference sequence). The CDR3 loop spans 15 amino acids. V was pared by 2 bases and J by 0 bases, with 12 bases between. TCRdb keeps only in-frame clones here, not all; method: immunoSEQ multiplex PCR. The repertoire has a few million clones, roughly 93% of them found once; the top ten carry 0.39%. The sequence came from a man younger than 35 in good health. Some clones in this sample may be carry-over from other donors' samples. Material for sequencing was naive CD4+ T cells from PBMCs. Subset of the sample: CD45RA+ positively selected. The chain links TRBV30 to TRBJ2-3; D is uncertain. The CDR3 nucleotides are TGTGCCTGGAGTCTCCTCGCAGCTAGCACAGATACGCAGTATTTT. This translates into CAWSLLAASTDTQYF.